This TCR beta chain was sequenced for a study of T cell responses to AZD1222 COVID-19 vaccine. V lost 3 bases, J lost 4 bases, and 5 bases stayed unmatched. Germline V gene data show CDR1 as LNHDA and CDR2 as SQIVND (reference sequence). The CDR3 totals 15 residues. Using immunoSEQ multiplex PCR, the repertoire was profiled, and TCRdb retains in-frame clones only, with some absent. Counted here are roughly 77,000 clones, roughly 87% occurring once; the ten biggest clones make up 4% to 5.5%. The J gene is TRBJ1-1, the V gene TRBV19, with 10 bases matching TRBD1. This receptor was identified in an adult in good health. This material consisted of peripheral blood, taken on day 0 of MenACWY control vaccination. In DNA form, the CDR3 reads TGTGCCAGTAGTATTCTAGGGACAGGGGCCACTGAAGCTTTCTTT. The encoded protein is CASSILGTGATEAFF.